These T cell receptor beta chains were read from a single sample in a study of Tregs in tolerant kidney transplant recipients. Repertoires were generated with immunoSEQ multiplex PCR, while TCRdb's copy carries only in-frame clones and drops some. This table holds 84,000 or so clones, more than 85% found once. Sequenced material: CD4+ T cells from blood (PBMCs), taken 12 months after the transplant. These receptors all come from a human patient who received a combined kidney and bone marrow transplant. These T cells may partly come from the graft donor. Both conserved end residues are part of each CDR3. The D gene is left open where the match is weak. Some rows have no size entry. The others give once, few or many, or a class for an expanded clone.

cdr3_aa: CSVEGWANEQYF
cdr3_nt: TGCAGCGTTGAAGGTTGGGCAAACGAGCAGTACTTC
j_call: TRBJ2-7
clone_size: -
v_call: TRBV29-1
d_call: -

cdr3_aa: CASSQGGPRTGELFF
cdr3_nt: TGTGCCAGCAGCCAGGGAGGCCCGCGCACCGGGGAGCTGTTTTTT
j_call: TRBJ2-2
clone_size: -
v_call: TRBV7-7
d_call: -

cdr3_aa: CASSRGEAYNEQFF
cdr3_nt: TGTGCCAGCAGCCGGGGGGAGGCGTACAATGAGCAGTTCTTC
j_call: TRBJ2-1
clone_size: -
v_call: TRBV5-6
d_call: TRBD2

cdr3_aa: CASSRVLAGGSYNEQFF
cdr3_nt: TGCGCCAGCAGCCGGGTACTAGCGGGAGGGTCCTACAATGAGCAGTTCTTC
j_call: TRBJ2-1
clone_size: -
v_call: TRBV5-1
d_call: TRBD2

cdr3_aa: CASSESRGGRHSYEQYF
cdr3_nt: TGCGCCAGCAGTGAGTCGAGAGGGGGCAGACACTCCTACGAGCAGTACTTC
j_call: TRBJ2-7
clone_size: -
v_call: TRBV10-1
d_call: TRBD1

cdr3_aa: CASSYWRLRSSYEQYF
cdr3_nt: TGTGCCAGCAGCTATTGGAGACTAAGGTCATCCTACGAGCAGTACTTC
j_call: TRBJ2-7
clone_size: -
v_call: TRBV7-8
d_call: -

cdr3_aa: CASSDLGGVSYNEQFF
cdr3_nt: TGTGCCAGCAGTGACTTAGGGGGAGTATCCTACAATGAGCAGTTCTTC
j_call: TRBJ2-1
clone_size: -
v_call: TRBV6-4
d_call: -

cdr3_aa: CASSARGGGETQYF
cdr3_nt: TGTGCCAGCAGTGCTCGGGGAGGGGGTGAGACCCAGTACTTC
j_call: TRBJ2-5
clone_size: -
v_call: TRBV6-4
d_call: -

cdr3_aa: CASSQDIASGRSDTQYF
cdr3_nt: TGTGCCAGCAGCCAAGATATCGCCAGCGGGAGGTCAGATACGCAGTATTTT
j_call: TRBJ2-3
clone_size: -
v_call: TRBV4-2
d_call: TRBD2

cdr3_aa: CASSPRGRGYEQYF
cdr3_nt: TGCGCCAGCTCACCACGAGGAAGGGGCTACGAGCAGTACTTC
j_call: TRBJ2-7
clone_size: -
v_call: TRBV18
d_call: -

cdr3_aa: CASSLAAEYNQPQHF
cdr3_nt: TGTGCCAGCAGCTTAGCGGCGGAGTACAATCAGCCCCAGCATTTT
j_call: TRBJ1-5
clone_size: -
v_call: TRBV7-2
d_call: -

cdr3_aa: CSVATGGRVAGELFF
cdr3_nt: TGCAGCGTAGCTACAGGGGGAAGGGTCGCCGGGGAGCTGTTTTTT
j_call: TRBJ2-2
clone_size: -
v_call: TRBV29-1
d_call: TRBD1

cdr3_aa: CASSKNAGTSDTDTQYF
cdr3_nt: TGTGCCAGCAGTAAGAATGCCGGGACTAGCGATACAGATACGCAGTATTTT
j_call: TRBJ2-3
clone_size: -
v_call: TRBV2
d_call: TRBD2

cdr3_aa: CASSLMAGGQETQYF
cdr3_nt: TGTGCCAGCAGCTTAATGGCAGGGGGACAAGAGACCCAGTACTTC
j_call: TRBJ2-5
clone_size: -
v_call: TRBV7-3
d_call: TRBD1

cdr3_aa: CASSLWTVTDTQYF
cdr3_nt: TGTGCCAGCAGCCTCTGGACTGTAACAGATACGCAGTATTTT
j_call: TRBJ2-3
clone_size: -
v_call: TRBV7-2
d_call: -

cdr3_aa: CASRFDRGGSNEQFF
cdr3_nt: TGTGCCAGCAGATTCGACAGGGGCGGGAGCAATGAGCAGTTCTTC
j_call: TRBJ2-1
clone_size: once
v_call: TRBV4-2
d_call: -

cdr3_aa: CASSSSGTGNGYTF
cdr3_nt: TGTGCCAGCAGCTCCTCCGGGACAGGGAATGGCTACACCTTC
j_call: TRBJ1-2
clone_size: -
v_call: TRBV7-2
d_call: TRBD1

cdr3_aa: CASSLTGNYEQYF
cdr3_nt: TGTGCCAGCAGCTTAACAGGGAACTACGAGCAGTACTTC
j_call: TRBJ2-7
clone_size: once
v_call: TRBV5-5
d_call: -

cdr3_aa: CASSLYSGANTDTQYF
cdr3_nt: TGTGCCAGCAGCCTATATAGCGGGGCGAACACAGATACGCAGTATTTT
j_call: TRBJ2-3
clone_size: -
v_call: TRBV7-3
d_call: TRBD2

cdr3_aa: CASSTRTKTSQGAQGGEQFF
cdr3_nt: TGTGCCAGCAGCACCCGAACGAAGACTTCACAGGGGGCGCAAGGCGGTGAGCAGTTCTTC
j_call: TRBJ2-1
clone_size: -
v_call: TRBV7-8
d_call: TRBD1

cdr3_aa: CASSSVTSDRNTIYF
cdr3_nt: TGTGCCAGCAGCTCGGTAACTTCTGATCGAAACACCATATATTTT
j_call: TRBJ1-3
clone_size: once
v_call: TRBV5-8
d_call: -

cdr3_aa: CSVVSAGALYEQYF
cdr3_nt: TGCAGCGTTGTTTCAGCGGGAGCCCTTTACGAGCAGTACTTC
j_call: TRBJ2-7
clone_size: -
v_call: TRBV29-1
d_call: TRBD2

cdr3_aa: CASSPGTVTETQYF
cdr3_nt: TGTGCCAGCTCACCGGGGACAGTAACAGAGACCCAGTACTTC
j_call: TRBJ2-5
clone_size: -
v_call: TRBV18
d_call: TRBD1

cdr3_aa: CASSELRHSSGNTIYF
cdr3_nt: TGTGCCAGCTCAGAGTTGAGACACTCCTCTGGAAACACCATATATTTT
j_call: TRBJ1-3
clone_size: -
v_call: TRBV7-6
d_call: -

cdr3_aa: CASSFGQGNSPLHF
cdr3_nt: TGTGCCAGCAGCTTTGGACAGGGTAATTCCCCCCTCCACTTT
j_call: TRBJ1-6
clone_size: -
v_call: TRBV7-9
d_call: TRBD1

cdr3_aa: CATSLNYMNIYEQYF
cdr3_nt: TGTGCCACCAGTCTTAATTACATGAACATTTACGAGCAGTACTTC
j_call: TRBJ2-7
clone_size: -
v_call: TRBV15
d_call: -

cdr3_aa: CASSLVTSGSQNIQYF
cdr3_nt: TGTGCCAGCTCACTAGTAACTAGCGGGTCCCAAAACATTCAGTACTTC
j_call: TRBJ2-4
clone_size: -
v_call: TRBV18
d_call: TRBD2

cdr3_aa: CAISESGEGYTF
cdr3_nt: TGTGCCATCAGTGAGTCAGGGGAAGGCTACACCTTC
j_call: TRBJ1-2
clone_size: -
v_call: TRBV10-3
d_call: -

cdr3_aa: CASSLNRGTDTQYF
cdr3_nt: TGTGCCAGCAGCTTAAACAGGGGCACAGATACGCAGTATTTT
j_call: TRBJ2-3
clone_size: -
v_call: TRBV7-8
d_call: -

cdr3_aa: CASSPRATGAYEQYF
cdr3_nt: TGTGCCAGCTCACCAAGGGCGACAGGAGCCTACGAGCAGTACTTC
j_call: TRBJ2-7
clone_size: -
v_call: TRBV18
d_call: -

cdr3_aa: CASSWEVTNTGELFF
cdr3_nt: TGTGCCAGCAGTTGGGAGGTAACGAACACCGGGGAGCTGTTTTTT
j_call: TRBJ2-2
clone_size: -
v_call: TRBV6-6
d_call: -

cdr3_aa: CASSLEASSYEQYF
cdr3_nt: TGTGCCAGCAGCTTAGAAGCAAGCTCCTACGAGCAGTACTTC
j_call: TRBJ2-7
clone_size: -
v_call: TRBV7-3
d_call: -

cdr3_aa: CASSLTLGGAYGYTF
cdr3_nt: TGCGCCAGCAGCCTGACGTTAGGGGGGGCCTATGGCTACACCTTC
j_call: TRBJ1-2
clone_size: -
v_call: TRBV5-1
d_call: -

cdr3_aa: CASSQEPSKGNEQFF
cdr3_nt: TGTGCCAGCAGCCAAGAACCCTCAAAGGGGAATGAGCAGTTCTTC
j_call: TRBJ2-1
clone_size: -
v_call: TRBV4-2
d_call: -

cdr3_aa: CASSLGGSTVNEQFF
cdr3_nt: TGTGCCAGCAGCTTAGGGGGCTCAACGGTCAATGAGCAGTTCTTC
j_call: TRBJ2-1
clone_size: -
v_call: TRBV11-3
d_call: -

cdr3_aa: CASSILGAPGNTIYF
cdr3_nt: TGTGCCAGCAGCATCCTAGGGGCGCCCGGAAACACCATATATTTT
j_call: TRBJ1-3
clone_size: -
v_call: TRBV7-2
d_call: -

cdr3_aa: CASRVLAESYEQYF
cdr3_nt: TGTGCCAGCAGGGTCTTAGCGGAGTCCTACGAGCAGTACTTC
j_call: TRBJ2-7
clone_size: -
v_call: TRBV11-2
d_call: -

cdr3_aa: CASGQGAQSITDTQYF
cdr3_nt: TGTGCTAGTGGTCAGGGGGCGCAGAGTATCACAGATACGCAGTATTTT
j_call: TRBJ2-3
clone_size: -
v_call: TRBV12-5
d_call: TRBD1

cdr3_aa: CASSFGQGRNTIYF
cdr3_nt: TGTGCCAGCAGCTTCGGACAGGGGAGAAACACCATATATTTT
j_call: TRBJ1-3
clone_size: -
v_call: TRBV11-3
d_call: TRBD1

cdr3_aa: CASSFDLGLAGRYTGELFF
cdr3_nt: TGTGCCAGCAGCTTCGACTTGGGACTAGCGGGACGGTACACCGGGGAGCTGTTTTTT
j_call: TRBJ2-2
clone_size: once
v_call: TRBV11-3
d_call: TRBD2

cdr3_aa: CASSFSGASYEQYF
cdr3_nt: TGCGCCAGCAGCTTTAGCGGGGCGTCCTACGAGCAGTACTTC
j_call: TRBJ2-7
clone_size: -
v_call: TRBV5-1
d_call: TRBD2

cdr3_aa: CASTRREQAYEQYF
cdr3_nt: TGTGCCAGCACGAGGCGGGAGCAGGCCTACGAGCAGTACTTC
j_call: TRBJ2-7
clone_size: -
v_call: TRBV2
d_call: TRBD2

cdr3_aa: CASSLARLAGGVQETQYF
cdr3_nt: TGTGCCAGCAGCTTAGCGAGACTAGCGGGAGGCGTCCAAGAGACCCAGTACTTC
j_call: TRBJ2-5
clone_size: -
v_call: TRBV7-2
d_call: TRBD2

cdr3_aa: CASGQEQYF
cdr3_nt: TGTGCCAGCGGGCAGGAGCAGTACTTC
j_call: TRBJ2-7
clone_size: -
v_call: TRBV6-5
d_call: -

cdr3_aa: CASSSGGAGVGETQYF
cdr3_nt: TGCGCCAGCAGCTCAGGTGGAGCGGGAGTTGGGGAGACCCAGTACTTC
j_call: TRBJ2-5
clone_size: -
v_call: TRBV5-1
d_call: TRBD2

cdr3_aa: CASSLTSAKEGRQFF
cdr3_nt: TGTGCCAGCAGCTTGACTAGCGCTAAGGAAGGTAGGCAGTTCTTC
j_call: TRBJ2-1
clone_size: -
v_call: TRBV5-5
d_call: TRBD2

cdr3_aa: CASRLSPAGTTEAFF
cdr3_nt: TGTGCAAGTCGCTTATCCCCAGCAGGTACCACTGAAGCTTTCTTT
j_call: TRBJ1-1
clone_size: -
v_call: TRBV12-2
d_call: -

cdr3_aa: CASSFRSREYF
cdr3_nt: TGTGCCAGCAGCTTTCGGAGCCGAGAGTACTTC
j_call: TRBJ2-7
clone_size: once
v_call: TRBV5-6
d_call: -

cdr3_aa: CASRAGTGGTGELFF
cdr3_nt: TGTGCCAGTAGAGCCGGGACAGGGGGCACCGGGGAGCTGTTTTTT
j_call: TRBJ2-2
clone_size: few
v_call: TRBV19
d_call: TRBD1

cdr3_aa: CASSTGVGTGGTEAFF
cdr3_nt: TGTGCCAGCAGTACAGGGGTGGGGACAGGGGGCACTGAAGCTTTCTTT
j_call: TRBJ1-1
clone_size: -
v_call: TRBV11-3
d_call: TRBD1

cdr3_aa: CASSQWGDRSTYGYTF
cdr3_nt: TGCGCCAGCAGTCAATGGGGGGACAGATCGACCTATGGCTACACCTTC
j_call: TRBJ1-2
clone_size: -
v_call: TRBV23-1
d_call: TRBD1

cdr3_aa: CASSKIRSSNTEAFF
cdr3_nt: TGTGCCAGCAGCAAGATCAGGTCATCGAACACTGAAGCTTTCTTT
j_call: TRBJ1-1
clone_size: -
v_call: TRBV5-6
d_call: -

cdr3_aa: CAWHGDRAGTEAFF
cdr3_nt: TGTGCCTGGCATGGGGACAGGGCGGGCACTGAAGCTTTCTTT
j_call: TRBJ1-1
clone_size: -
v_call: TRBV30
d_call: TRBD1

cdr3_aa: CASSGLAGVTDTQYF
cdr3_nt: TGTGCCAGCAGCGGACTAGCGGGGGTCACAGATACGCAGTATTTT
j_call: TRBJ2-3
clone_size: -
v_call: TRBV5-4
d_call: TRBD2

cdr3_aa: CASSLQGAGNTIYF
cdr3_nt: TGTGCCAGCAGCTTACAGGGGGCTGGAAACACCATATATTTT
j_call: TRBJ1-3
clone_size: -
v_call: TRBV5-4
d_call: TRBD1

cdr3_aa: CASSPSGGSYNEQFF
cdr3_nt: TGTGCCAGTAGCCCTAGCGGAGGCTCCTACAATGAGCAGTTCTTC
j_call: TRBJ2-1
clone_size: -
v_call: TRBV19
d_call: TRBD2

cdr3_aa: CASSSEPEGDQETQYF
cdr3_nt: TGTGCCAGCAGCAGCGAACCGGAGGGCGATCAAGAGACCCAGTACTTC
j_call: TRBJ2-5
clone_size: -
v_call: TRBV21-1
d_call: -